This passage covers 12 T cell receptor beta chains from one sample sequenced in a study of post-analysis software for immune sequencing data. Study-level results: Five TRBV segments (TRBV5-6, TRBV5-1 and TRBV20-1 among them) occurred more frequently in patients than in controls.

Unique molecular identifiers were carried by the TCR beta cDNA libraries. TCRdb re-called the PCR reads with MiXCR, one entry per CDR3 protein. The top ten hold 9.5% to 13% of the sample, which has about 460,000 distinct CDR3 sequences, roughly 45% seen once. For these receptors, no antigen is known. Sequenced: blood. These receptors were obtained from a girl aged 10 to 17 with multiple sclerosis.

This clonotype was counted a few times. The chain recombines TRBV12-3 or TRBV12-4 with TRBJ2-7; D gene unclear. V shed 3 bases and J shed 5 bases, with 14 bases lying between them. This CDR3 comprises 14 residues. Here the CDR3 reads CASSLVRIDDEQYF. The CDR3 DNA sequence: TGTGCCAGCAGTTTGGTGAGAATTGATGACGAGCAGTACTTC.

This sequence joins TRBV3-1 and TRBJ2-7; D not certain. Trimming removed 2 bases from V and 4 bases from J, with 6 bases in between. The CDR3 has 12 amino acids. Germline CDR1 and CDR2: LGHDT and YNNKEL (reference sequence). CDR3: CASSQIRYEQYF. CDR3 sequence (DNA): TGTGCCAGCAGCCAAATACGGTACGAGCAGTACTTC.

A remark on this clonotype: This may stem from a read error, because a much larger clone lies one nucleotide away. J is TRBJ2-1 and V is TRBV20-1, with 9 nucleotides matching TRBD1. The DNA matches TRBJ2-7 better at its end, which makes the J call doubtful. The CDR3 spans 13 residues. Germline V gives CDR1 DFQATT, CDR2 SNEGSKA (reference sequence). In DNA form, the CDR3 reads TGCAGTGCTAGATGGGACAGGGACTACGTGCAGTACTTC. It specifies CSARWDRDYVQYF.

The genes are TRBV27 and TRBJ2-7; tentatively, D is TRBD1 (6 bases). The J call may not be correct, given that the DNA end is closer to TRBJ2-4. This CDR3 contains 18 residues. Looked up from germline, CDR1 is MNHEY and CDR2 is SMNVEV (reference sequence). The CDR3 nucleotides read TGTGCCAGCAGTCCTAGACAGGTTCAAGGCACGGCCAAAAACATTCAGTACTTC. Encoded protein: CASSPRQVQGTAKNIQYF.

This chain joins TRBV4-2 and TRBJ2-3; possibly TRBD2 for D (7 bases). CDR1 is LGHNA, CDR2 YNFKEQ, per germline. There are 18 residues in the CDR3. The germline V and J ends were trimmed by 0 bases and 4 bases, with 20 bases remaining between them. CDR3 amino acids: CASSQDRGASSGADTQYF. The CDR3 nucleotides read TGTGCCAGCAGCCAAGATCGGGGGGCTTCCTCGGGGGCAGATACGCAGTATTTT.

This clonotype is a singleton in its sample. This chain joins TRBV6-2 or TRBV6-3 and TRBJ2-3; D may be TRBD2 (6 bases). The CDR3 is 15 amino acids. CDR1 and CDR2 from the germline V gene are MNHEY and SVGEGT. Trimming stripped 7 bases from V and 2 bases from J, with 16 bases between. DNA of the CDR3: TGTGCCAGCAACCAACCGGGACTCAACACAGATACGCAGTATTTT. It encodes CASNQPGLNTDTQYF.

This clonotype was counted between two and nine times. The rearrangement links TRBV9 to TRBJ1-2; D is uncertain. V lost 1 base and J 4 bases, leaving 5 bases between the germline ends. The length of the CDR3 is 12 residues. Germline assignment: CDR1 SGDLS and CDR2 YYNGEE. CDR3 loop: CASSVNAYGYTF. The DNA of the CDR3 is TGTGCCAGCAGCGTAAATGCCTATGGCTACACCTTC.

This chain uses TRBV25-1 with TRBJ2-4; 7 bases agree with TRBD1. V shed 0 bases, J shed 4 bases, and the junction held 6 bases outside the gene matches. The CDR3 covers 16 residues. CDR1 and CDR2 from the germline V gene are MGHDK and SYGVNS. The CDR3 region is CASSEYSGTEKNIQYF. The DNA of the CDR3 is TGTGCCAGCAGTGAATATTCGGGGACAGAGAAAAACATTCAGTACTTC.

The chain couples TRBV28 to TRBJ2-7; D may be TRBD1 or TRBD2 (5 bases each). The CDR3 consists of 13 residues. Germline V gene sequence: CDR1 MDHEN, CDR2 SYDVKM. V was cut by 6 bases and J by 12 bases, with 21 bases left in between. The CDR3 nucleotides read TGTGCCAGCAGCAGCAGGGAAGCGGAGACCCGGTACTTC. The encoded protein is CASSSREAETRYF.

V usage is TRBV28 and J usage is TRBJ2-5; 8 nucleotides align to TRBD1. CDR1 is MDHEN, CDR2 SYDVKM, per germline. Trimming at V came to 3 bases and at J to 4 bases, leaving 13 bases not matched to a gene. This CDR3 is built from 17 residues. CDR3 protein: CASSFVSQYRGRETQYF. Here the CDR3 DNA reads TGTGCCAGCAGTTTCGTTAGTCAGTACAGGGGGAGAGAGACCCAGTACTTC.

The J gene is TRBJ2-1, the V gene TRBV28, with 8 bases identical to TRBD1. CDR3 length: 15 residues. The J segment lost 4 bases and the V segment lost 8 bases, leaving 10 bases of the junction unmatched. The germline V gene has CDR1 MDHEN and CDR2 SYDVKM. The CDR3 DNA reads TGTGCCAGCCACCGATCGGGGACAGGATACAATGAGCAGTTCTTC. Translated, it gives CASHRSGTGYNEQFF.

As DNA, the CDR3 is TGTGCCAGCACGGCAATAGCGGGGGGAGGTGAGCAGTTCTTC. It yields the protein CASTAIAGGGEQFF. V and J are TRBV6-4 and TRBJ2-1; 10 positions match TRBD2. Looked up from germline, CDR1 is MRHNA and CDR2 is SNTAGT. This CDR3 is built from 14 residues. The ends lost 7 bases at V and 9 bases at J; junction bases unmatched: 9.